This is a list of T cell receptor beta chains from one sample in a study of control samples from healthy donors and cancer patients. This table comes from immunoSEQ multiplex PCR, and its TCRdb copy is limited to in-frame clones, with some not included. The sample includes some 220,000 clones, over 90% seen only once; the top ten take 1.5%. The specimen sequenced was blood. Source of these receptors: a middle-aged man in good health. Both conserved end residues are part of each CDR3. A D gene is named only where the DNA matches it firmly. Not all rows give a size; the values are once, few, many and, for expanded clones, a class.

j_call cdr3_length d_call clone_size v_call cdr3_aa cdr3_nt
TRBJ1-1 13 . . TRBV30 CAWSLRTETEAFF TGTGCCTGGAGTTTGCGCACCGAAACTGAAGCTTTCTTT
TRBJ2-2 15 . . TRBV19 CATLPRLTNTGELFF TGTGCCACCTTACCTCGACTCACGAACACCGGGGAGCTGTTTTTT
TRBJ2-5 16 TRBD2 . TRBV4-1 CASSQDTSGGKETQYF TGCGCCAGCAGCCAAGATACCAGCGGGGGAAAAGAGACCCAGTACTTC
TRBJ2-2 16 . . TRBV7-3 CASSSERGQNTGELFF TGTGCCAGCAGCTCGGAGAGGGGACAGAACACCGGGGAGCTGTTTTTT
TRBJ1-1 15 . once TRBV30 CAWSFARSLQTEAFF TGTGCCTGGAGTTTTGCCAGATCCTTACAGACTGAAGCTTTCTTT
TRBJ1-1 14 . . TRBV13 CASSLWGPNSEAFF TGTGCCAGCAGCTTATGGGGGCCTAACTCTGAAGCTTTCTTT
TRBJ1-1 13 . . TRBV11-1 CASNLVGNTEAFF TGTGCCAGCAACTTAGTGGGGAACACTGAAGCTTTCTTT
TRBJ1-2 13 . . TRBV5-1 CASSLRTAYGYTF TGCGCCAGCAGCTTGAGGACAGCCTATGGCTACACCTTC
TRBJ2-7 17 TRBD2 . TRBV4-1 CASSQVPSGTIHYEQYF TGCGCCAGCAGCCAAGTACCTAGCGGGACGATCCACTACGAGCAGTACTTC
TRBJ2-3 12 . . TRBV6-5 CASKRSTDTQYF TGTGCCAGCAAAAGGAGCACAGATACGCAGTATTTT
TRBJ1-5 15 . . TRBV19 CASRRGQESNQPQHF TGTGCCAGTCGCCGGGGCCAAGAGAGCAATCAGCCCCAGCATTTT
TRBJ2-7 12 . . TRBV11-2 CASSLTPYEQYF TGTGCCAGCAGCCTGACTCCCTACGAGCAGTACTTC
TRBJ1-2 14 . . TRBV5-1 CASSLGPGDMGYTF TGCGCCAGCAGCCTGGGTCCAGGGGATATGGGCTACACCTTC
TRBJ2-2 10 . . TRBV20-1 CSARPGELFF TGCAGTGCAAGGCCCGGGGAGCTGTTTTTT
TRBJ1-1 12 . . TRBV5-1 CASSLRGTEAFF TGCGCCAGCAGCTTGAGGGGAACTGAAGCTTTCTTT
TRBJ2-1 15 TRBD1 . TRBV7-7 CASSIGQGSYNEQFF TGTGCTAGCAGCATAGGACAGGGATCCTACAATGAGCAGTTCTTC
TRBJ2-7 13 TRBD1 . TRBV28 CASSLGQSYEQYF TGTGCCAGCAGTTTGGGACAGTCCTACGAGCAGTACTTC
TRBJ1-6 13 TRBD1 . TRBV14 CASGDRGNSPLHF TGTGCCAGCGGTGACAGGGGGAATTCACCCCTCCACTTT
TRBJ1-1 13 . . TRBV19 CASSISRNTEAFF TGTGCCAGTAGCATTTCCAGGAACACTGAAGCTTTCTTT
TRBJ1-1 15 . . TRBV5-4 CASSLPGRDYTEAFF TGTGCCAGCAGCTTGCCCGGCAGGGACTACACTGAAGCTTTCTTT
TRBJ1-2 13 . . TRBV6-6 CASSQGSFYGYTF TGTGCCAGCAGTCAAGGGTCCTTCTATGGCTACACCTTC
TRBJ2-3 12 . . TRBV7-2 CASSYRLDTQYF TGTGCCAGCAGCTACAGGTTAGATACGCAGTATTTT
TRBJ1-3 16 TRBD1 . TRBV2 CASTSSRTGSGNTIYF TGTGCCAGCACATCATCCAGGACAGGGTCAGGAAACACCATATATTTT
TRBJ2-2 14 . . TRBV19 CASTRTEYTGELFF TGTGCCAGTACCCGGACAGAGTACACCGGGGAGCTGTTTTTT
TRBJ2-5 14 . . TRBV29-1 CSVASPGLGETQYF TGCAGCGTCGCGAGCCCGGGACTGGGAGAGACCCAGTACTTC
TRBJ2-5 11 . . TRBV4-1 CASSTAETQYF TGCGCCAGCAGCACCGCGGAGACCCAGTACTTC
TRBJ2-5 15 TRBD2 . TRBV20-1 CSASLAGGIGETQYF TGCAGTGCTAGTCTAGCGGGGGGAATAGGCGAGACCCAGTACTTC
TRBJ1-1 14 . . TRBV5-1 CASSLASGGPEAFF TGCGCCAGCAGCTTGGCCTCTGGAGGGCCTGAAGCTTTCTTT